The 21 T cell receptor beta chains below come from one sample, sequenced in a study of blood T cell repertoires in COVID-19. Produced via immunoSEQ multiplex PCR; TCRdb's table is partial and in-frame only. The sample has roughly 52,000 clones; approximately 89% are singletons. Sequenced: peripheral blood. Receptors were obtained from an elderly woman with acute or convalescent COVID-19.

The V gene is TRBV24-1, the J gene TRBJ2-1; 7 bases align to TRBD2. V dropped 4 bases and J dropped 7; count of bases not matched to a gene: 12. Per the germline V gene, CDR1 is KGHDR and CDR2 is SFDVKD. This CDR3 region has 16 residues. The CDR3 DNA sequence: TGTGCCACCAGTGACCCAGCGGGACGGGCTTATAATGAGCAGTTCTTC. Its translation: CATSDPAGRAYNEQFF.

The V call is TRBV3-1 (or the pseudogene TRBV3-2), the J call TRBJ2-2; D is uncertain. Germline CDR1 reads LGHDT; CDR2 reads YNNKEL (reference sequence). Trimming took off 5 bases at V and 1 base at J, with 14 bases between the two ends. CDR3 size: 16 residues. The CDR3 protein is CASSARRVGNTGELFF. The CDR3 nucleotides are TGTGCCAGCAGCGCCCGCCGGGTAGGGAACACCGGGGAGCTGTTTTTT.

The rearrangement joins TRBV19 to TRBJ2-3; the match to TRBD2 covers 11 bases. Germline V CDR1 and CDR2: LNHDA, SQIVND (reference sequence). With 7 bases clipped from V and 1 base from J, the junction kept 7 bases outside the gene matches. The CDR3 loop spans 16 amino acids. The CDR3 sequence: CASKSSGGLGTDTQYF. CDR3 DNA: TGTGCCAGTAAGTCTAGCGGGGGGCTAGGCACAGATACGCAGTATTTT.

This chain joins TRBV5-4 and TRBJ1-1, with TRBD1 as a possible D gene (6 bases). There are 14 residues in the CDR3. Trimming took 1 base from V and 5 from J, leaving 12 bases between them. The V gene's germline CDR1 is SGHNT and CDR2 YYREEE (reference sequence). The CDR3 DNA follows: TGTGCCAGCAGCTTGCAGGGGCGGGGGACTGAAGCTTTCTTT. It is translated as CASSLQGRGTEAFF.

This chain links TRBV4-1 with TRBJ1-3, with D possibly TRBD1 on 6 matching bases. The germline V gene has CDR1 MGHRA and CDR2 YSYEKL. The CDR3 is made up of 16 amino acids. The V end was cut by 1 base, the J end by 2 bases, with 12 bases between. CDR3 in DNA: TGCGCCAGCAGCCAAGGGACAGATATCACTGGAAACACCATATATTTT. Translated, it gives CASSQGTDITGNTIYF.

This chain links TRBV12-3 or TRBV12-4 with TRBJ2-5; 7 bases fit TRBD1. V lost 3 bases to trimming and J lost 4 bases; unmatched junction nucleotides: 2. The CDR3 totals 13 residues. The CDR3 DNA follows: TGTGCCAGCAGTTTCCGACAGGGAGAGACCCAGTACTTC. Its protein is CASSFRQGETQYF.

This sequence joins TRBV2 and TRBJ1-2, with D possibly matching TRBD1 (5 bases). V gave up 7 bases and J gave up 8 bases, with 20 bases separating them. The germline gives CDR1 SNHLY, CDR2 FYNNEI. This CDR3 has 14 residues. The CDR3 here is CASTKLRAERGYTF. The CDR3 DNA reads TGTGCCAGCACCAAACTCAGGGCGGAACGCGGCTACACCTTC.

This rearrangement joins TRBV27 to TRBJ2-3; possible D gene TRBD1, 5 bases. The V gene's germline CDR1 is MNHEY and CDR2 SMNVEV (reference sequence). The V gene lost 2 bases and the J gene lost 1 base, with 10 bases spanning the gap. This CDR3 has 15 amino acids. CDR3 sequence reads: CASSLRDSRTDTQYF. CDR3 DNA sequence: TGTGCCAGCAGTTTACGAGACAGTCGCACAGATACGCAGTATTTT.

The rearrangement links TRBV3-1 (or the pseudogene TRBV3-2) to TRBJ1-1, with TRBD1 matching 9 bases. Germline V gene data show CDR1 as LGHDT and CDR2 as YNNKEL (reference sequence). CDR3 length: 12 residues. V lost 2 bases to trimming and J lost 10 bases; unmatched junction nucleotides: 2. Here the CDR3 reads CASSQPDRGAFF. In DNA form, the CDR3 reads TGTGCCAGCAGCCAACCGGACAGGGGAGCTTTCTTT.

The chain recombines TRBV2 with TRBJ2-1, with 11 positions matching TRBD2. The CDR3 is 15 residues long. The trim removed 4 bases at V and 7 bases at J, leaving 6 bases unmatched. Germline loops: CDR1 SNHLY, CDR2 FYNNEI. The CDR3 loop is CASSGRTSGGNEQFF. In DNA, the CDR3 is TGTGCCAGCAGTGGACGTACTAGCGGGGGTAATGAGCAGTTCTTC.

This clone was seen only once. V and J are TRBV4-1 and TRBJ1-2, with TRBD1 matching over 7 bases. J was trimmed by 8 bases and V by 1 base; bases with no gene match: 10. Germline V CDR1 and CDR2: MGHRA, YSYEKL. The CDR3 consists of 15 residues. The CDR3 protein is CASSQGQGAGEGYTF. In nucleotides, the CDR3 is TGCGCCAGCAGCCAAGGACAGGGAGCTGGTGAGGGCTACACCTTC.

This clone was found once. The chain carries TRBV5-1 and TRBJ2-7, with 8 bases lining up with TRBD2. With V trimmed by 4 bases and J by 2 bases, 8 bases remained unmatched. Germline V gene data show CDR1 as SGHRS and CDR2 as YFSETQ. The CDR3 contains 15 residues. The CDR3 DNA reads TGCGCCAGCAGCCCCGGCGGGGGGCGTACCTACGAGCAGTACTTC. Amino acid sequence: CASSPGGGRTYEQYF.

The chain is built from TRBV18 and TRBJ2-1; 7 bases are a match to TRBD1. The germline gives CDR1 KGHSH, CDR2 LQKENI. There are 13 residues in the CDR3. Germline trimming cut 3 bases from V and 6 bases from J; bases unmatched to any gene: 2. The CDR3, as DNA: TGTGCCAGCTCACCTGGACAGGTCAATGAGCAGTTCTTC. Translating it yields CASSPGQVNEQFF.

The CDR3: CASSSGTHTYEQYV. In DNA, the CDR3 is TGTGCCAGCAGCTCCGGGACACACACCTACGAGCAGTACGTC. V usage is TRBV6-5 and J usage is TRBJ2-7, with TRBD1 as a possible D gene (6 bases). The CDR3 is made up of 14 amino acids. CDR1 and CDR2 (germline): MNHEY, SVGAGI. Deletions cut 6 bases from V and 2 bases from J, with 14 bases between.

The rearrangement links TRBV6-5 to TRBJ2-7, with 8 bases that match TRBD1. The CDR3 is 16 amino acids. Per germline, CDR1 MNHEY and CDR2 SVGAGI. The J segment lost 4 bases and the V segment lost 0 bases, leaving 8 bases of the junction unmatched. The CDR3 loop reads CASSYSRGPSGYEQYF. The CDR3 region has the DNA TGTGCCAGCAGTTACTCCAGGGGGCCATCAGGGTACGAGCAGTACTTC.

The chain links TRBV11-2 to TRBJ2-3, with 9 bases lining up with TRBD2. J lost 5 bases, V lost 1 base, and 4 bases had no gene match. Germline V CDR1 and CDR2: SGHAT, FQNNGV. The CDR3 is 15 residues long. The CDR3 sequence is CASSLGLAGVDTQYF. Here the CDR3 DNA reads TGTGCCAGCAGCTTAGGGTTAGCGGGGGTAGATACGCAGTATTTT.

The genes are TRBV7-9 and TRBJ1-1; possibly TRBD1 for D (5 bases). This CDR3 is 15 amino acids long. The V gene's germline CDR1 is SEHNR and CDR2 FQNEAQ (reference sequence). V was shortened by 3 bases and J by 1 base, with 12 bases between the two germline ends. The DNA of the CDR3 is TGTGCCAGCAGCTTCGACAGTTTCGGGAACACTGAAGCTTTCTTT. It encodes CASSFDSFGNTEAFF.

The V and J genes are TRBV7-9 and TRBJ1-4; 10 positions match TRBD1. V shed 4 bases, J shed 8 bases, and the junction held 7 bases outside the gene matches. The CDR3 loop spans 15 amino acids. Germline V gene sequence: CDR1 SEHNR, CDR2 FQNEAQ (reference sequence). The DNA of the CDR3 is TGTGCCAGCAGCTCCTGGACAGGGGGGGACGAAAAACTGTTTTTT. Translation: CASSSWTGGDEKLFF.

This sequence joins TRBV5-1 and TRBJ2-1; 9 bases agree with TRBD2. This CDR3 is built from 15 residues. CDR1 is SGHRS, CDR2 YFSETQ, per germline. The trim removed 3 bases at V and 7 bases at J, leaving 8 bases unmatched. The CDR3 DNA reads as TGCGCCAGCAGCTCAATAGCGGGGGCGGGGAATGAGCAGTTCTTC. This codes for CASSSIAGAGNEQFF.

This chain connects TRBV3-1 (or the pseudogene TRBV3-2) to TRBJ2-3, with D unclear. V was shortened by 0 bases and J by 5 bases, with 6 bases between the two germline ends. The CDR3 contains 13 residues. The V gene's germline CDR1 is LGHDT and CDR2 YNNKEL (reference sequence). This CDR3 reads CASSQEFKDTQYF. For the CDR3, the DNA is TGTGCCAGCAGCCAAGAATTTAAAGATACGCAGTATTTT.

The rearrangement uses TRBV28 and TRBJ1-2; possible D gene TRBD1, 5 bases. CDR1 and CDR2 (germline): MDHEN, SYDVKM. CDR3 length: 18 residues. V was trimmed by 6 bases and J by 3 bases, leaving 26 bases between them. CDR3 amino acids: CASSSVGGYPSPDYGYTF. The CDR3 nucleotides read TGTGCCAGCAGCAGCGTTGGGGGGTACCCCTCCCCCGACTATGGCTACACCTTC.